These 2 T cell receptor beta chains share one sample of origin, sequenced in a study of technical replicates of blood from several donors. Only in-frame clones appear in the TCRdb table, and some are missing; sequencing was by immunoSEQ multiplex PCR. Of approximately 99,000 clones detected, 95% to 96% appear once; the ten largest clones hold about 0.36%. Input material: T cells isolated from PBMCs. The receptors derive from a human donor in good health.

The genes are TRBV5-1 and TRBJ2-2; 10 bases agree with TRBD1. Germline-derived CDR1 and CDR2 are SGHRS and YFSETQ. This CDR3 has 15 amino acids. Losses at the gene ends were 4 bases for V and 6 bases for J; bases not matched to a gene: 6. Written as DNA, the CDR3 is TGCGCCAGCAGCGCTGGGACAGGGGAAGCCGGGGAGCTGTTTTTT. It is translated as CASSAGTGEAGELFF.

As DNA, the CDR3 is TGCGCCAGCAGCATAACTACAGGGGACGGGAGCTATGGCTACACCTTC. Translation: CASSITTGDGSYGYTF. The chain employs TRBV5-1 and TRBJ1-2; the match to TRBD1 covers 7 bases. Looked up from germline, CDR1 is SGHRS and CDR2 is YFSETQ. The CDR3 totals 16 residues. V gave up 4 bases and J gave up 4 bases; unmatched junction bases: 13.